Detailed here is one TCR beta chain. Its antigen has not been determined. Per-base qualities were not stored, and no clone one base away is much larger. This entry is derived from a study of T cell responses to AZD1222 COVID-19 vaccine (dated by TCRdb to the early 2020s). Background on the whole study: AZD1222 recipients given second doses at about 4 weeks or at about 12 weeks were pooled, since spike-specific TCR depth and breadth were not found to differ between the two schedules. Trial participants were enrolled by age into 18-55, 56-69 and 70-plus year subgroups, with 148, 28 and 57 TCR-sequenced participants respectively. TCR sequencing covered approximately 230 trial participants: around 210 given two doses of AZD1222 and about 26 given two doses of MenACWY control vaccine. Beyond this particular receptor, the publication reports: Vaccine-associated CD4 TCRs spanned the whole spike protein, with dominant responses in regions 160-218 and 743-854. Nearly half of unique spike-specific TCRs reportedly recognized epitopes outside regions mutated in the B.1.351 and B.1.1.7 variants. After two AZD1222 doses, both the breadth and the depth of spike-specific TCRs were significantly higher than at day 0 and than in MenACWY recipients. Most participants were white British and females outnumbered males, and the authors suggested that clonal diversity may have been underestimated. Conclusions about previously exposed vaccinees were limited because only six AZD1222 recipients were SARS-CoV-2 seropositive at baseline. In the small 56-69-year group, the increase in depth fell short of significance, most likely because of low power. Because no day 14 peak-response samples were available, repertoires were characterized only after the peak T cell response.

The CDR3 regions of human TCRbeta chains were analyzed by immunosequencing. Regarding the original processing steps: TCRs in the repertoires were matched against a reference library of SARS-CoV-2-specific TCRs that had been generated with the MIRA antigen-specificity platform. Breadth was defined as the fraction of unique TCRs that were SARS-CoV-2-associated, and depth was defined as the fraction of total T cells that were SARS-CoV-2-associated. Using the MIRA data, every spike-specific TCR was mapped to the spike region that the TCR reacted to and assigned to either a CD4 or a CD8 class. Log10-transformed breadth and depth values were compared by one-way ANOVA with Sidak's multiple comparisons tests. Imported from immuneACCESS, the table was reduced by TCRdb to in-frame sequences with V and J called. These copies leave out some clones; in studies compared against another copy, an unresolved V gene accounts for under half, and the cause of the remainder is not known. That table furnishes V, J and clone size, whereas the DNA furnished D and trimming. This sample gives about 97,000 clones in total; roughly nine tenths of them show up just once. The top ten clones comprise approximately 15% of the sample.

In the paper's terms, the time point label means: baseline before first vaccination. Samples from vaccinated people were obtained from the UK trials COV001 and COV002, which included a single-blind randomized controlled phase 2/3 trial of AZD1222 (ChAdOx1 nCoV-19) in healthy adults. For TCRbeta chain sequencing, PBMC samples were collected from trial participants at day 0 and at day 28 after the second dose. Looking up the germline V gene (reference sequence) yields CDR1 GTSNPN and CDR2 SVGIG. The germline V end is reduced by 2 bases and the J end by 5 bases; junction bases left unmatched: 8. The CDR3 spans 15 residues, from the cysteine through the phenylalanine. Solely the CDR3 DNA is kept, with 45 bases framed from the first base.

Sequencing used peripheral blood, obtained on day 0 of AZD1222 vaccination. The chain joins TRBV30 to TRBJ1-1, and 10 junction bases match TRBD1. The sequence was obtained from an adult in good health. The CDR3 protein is CAWSSPGQGRTEAFF. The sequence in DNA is TGTGCCTGGAGTAGCCCGGGACAGGGGAGAACTGAAGCTTTCTTT. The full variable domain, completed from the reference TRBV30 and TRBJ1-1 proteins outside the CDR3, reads SQTIHQWPATLVQPVGSPLSLECTVEGTSNPNLYWYRQAAGRGLQLLFYSVGIGQISSEVPQNLSASRPQDRQFILSSKKLLLSDSGFYLCAWSSPGQGRTEAFFGQGTRLTVV.